This section outlines one TCR beta chain sequence together with its context. Its antigen is unidentified. Repertoires were generated with immunoSEQ multiplex PCR, while TCRdb's copy carries only in-frame clones and drops some. Among 2 million to 2.5 million clones listed, about 90% were seen once. This sample is part of a study of shared clonotypes between healthy human individuals. Findings of the study overall: Between a few donors, naive CD4 clonotypes were shared at a level of around 4.9%.

CDR1 is SGHNT, CDR2 YYREEE, per germline (reference sequence). The V end was cut by 4 bases, the J end by 5 bases, with 18 bases between. The CDR3 is 16 residues long. V is TRBV5-4 and J is TRBJ1-4; TRBD1 is a possible D gene (5 bases). The material sequenced was naive CD4+ T cells from PBMCs. The subset here: CD45RA+ positively selected. The TCR sequence derives from a man between 18 and 29 years old in good health. Some clones in this sample may be carry-over from other donors' samples. The CDR3 loop reads CASSPGGSKVNEKLFF. In nucleotides, the CDR3 is TGTGCCAGCAGCCCGGGGGGTAGTAAAGTAAATGAAAAACTGTTTTTT.